A selection of T cell receptor beta chains follows, all from one sample in a study of beta chain features in type 1 diabetes. Data came from immunoSEQ multiplex PCR; TCRdb stores just in-frame clones and leaves some out. Here the sample spans about 360,000 clones, around 12% being singletons. Sequenced material: naive CD4+ T cells from blood. These receptor sequences come from a man younger than 30 in good health. CDR3s include the opening cysteine and the closing phenylalanine or tryptophan. The D gene is left open where the match is weak. Part of the rows lack a size; the others show once, few, many or a class for expanded clones.

TRBV7-8	NA	TRBJ1-6	few	CASSLDQTGLGSPLHF	TGTGCCAGCAGCTTAGACCAAACTGGACTCGGCTCACCCCTCCACTTT
TRBV30	TRBD2	TRBJ2-3	NA	CAGAGADTQYF	TGTGCCGGGGCGGGAGCAGATACGCAGTATTTT
TRBV7-9	TRBD2	TRBJ2-1	NA	CASSTLLAGDPEQFF	TGTGCCAGCAGCACCCTACTAGCGGGAGATCCCGAGCAGTTCTTC
TRBV18	TRBD1	TRBJ1-4	NA	CASSGTGDPGGKLFF	TGTGCCAGCTCAGGGACAGGGGACCCCGGTGGAAAACTGTTTTTT
TRBV14	NA	TRBJ1-4	NA	CASRRSDRRNEKLFF	TGTGCCAGCAGACGTTCGGACAGAAGAAATGAAAAACTGTTTTTT
TRBV29-1	TRBD2	TRBJ2-5	few	CSASGDWETQYF	TGCAGCGCGAGCGGGGATTGGGAGACCCAGTACTTC
TRBV9	TRBD1	TRBJ2-4	few	CASSAAGTGVNIQYF	TGTGCCAGCAGCGCAGCCGGGACAGGGGTGAACATTCAGTACTTC
TRBV6-4	TRBD1	TRBJ1-2	few	CASSDGTGSYGYTF	TGTGCCAGCAGTGATGGGACAGGGTCCTATGGCTACACCTTC
TRBV5-1	TRBD1	TRBJ1-2	NA	CASSLEPGQGAIYGYTF	TGCGCCAGCAGCTTGGAACCTGGACAGGGGGCTATCTATGGCTACACCTTC
TRBV4-3	NA	TRBJ1-2	few	CASSQDTGDYYGYTF	TGCGCCAGCAGCCAAGATACGGGAGACTACTATGGCTACACCTTC
TRBV6-1	NA	TRBJ2-1	few	CASSTDSGTRQFF	TGTGCCAGCAGTACAGATTCCGGGACACGTCAGTTCTTC
TRBV5-1	NA	TRBJ1-5	few	CASSYLGENQPQHF	TGCGCCAGCAGCTATTTAGGGGAAAATCAGCCCCAGCATTTT
TRBV7-2	NA	TRBJ2-7	few	CASSLLAPYEQYF	TGTGCCAGCAGCTTACTGGCACCCTACGAGCAGTACTTC
TRBV18	TRBD1	TRBJ2-1	once	CASSPPPTGDNEQFF	TGTGCCAGCTCACCACCGCCGACAGGGGACAATGAGCAGTTCTTC
TRBV6-4	NA	TRBJ2-6	NA	CASRMDYSGANVLTF	TGTGCCAGCAGGATGGACTATTCTGGGGCCAACGTCCTGACTTTC
TRBV28	NA	TRBJ2-7	few	CASSELTGNAYEQYF	TGTGCCAGCAGTGAATTGACAGGAAATGCCTACGAGCAGTACTTC
TRBV29-1	NA	TRBJ1-1	few	CSVDKGRGGLGTEAFF	TGCAGCGTTGATAAGGGCAGGGGCGGGTTGGGCACTGAAGCTTTCTTT
TRBV18	NA	TRBJ2-1	NA	CASSPQWLGSGEQFF	TGTGCCAGCTCACCGCAGTGGTTGGGTTCGGGTGAGCAGTTCTTC
TRBV5-1	TRBD1	TRBJ2-7	NA	CASSLGDRAYEQYF	TGCGCCAGCAGCTTGGGGGACAGAGCCTACGAGCAGTACTTC
TRBV4-2	TRBD2	TRBJ2-7	few	CASSQVGTRAEQYF	TGTGCCAGCAGCCAAGTCGGGACTAGGGCCGAGCAGTACTTC
TRBV15	NA	TRBJ2-5	NA	CATSTRQKETQYF	TGTGCCACCAGCACACGACAGAAAGAGACCCAGTACTTC
TRBV6-6	NA	TRBJ2-7	NA	CASSYRDTYEQYF	TGTGCCAGCAGTTACCGGGACACCTACGAGCAGTACTTC
TRBV7-2	NA	TRBJ2-1	NA	CASSLRNNEQFF	TGTGCCAGCAGCCTCAGGAACAATGAGCAGTTCTTC
TRBV7-3	NA	TRBJ2-1	NA	CASSLSPPGNEQFF	TGTGCCAGCAGCTTAAGTCCCCCGGGGAATGAGCAGTTCTTC
TRBV4-2	TRBD1	TRBJ2-2	NA	CASSQGGHRGRPGELFF	TGTGCCAGCAGCCAAGGGGGCCACAGGGGGAGGCCCGGGGAGCTGTTTTTT
TRBV6-5	NA	TRBJ2-3	few	CASSYGQGGNTQYF	TGTGCCAGCAGTTACGGGCAGGGCGGGAATACGCAGTATTTT
TRBV11-1	NA	TRBJ1-1	few	CASTRNGRTEAFF	TGTGCCAGCACAAGAAACGGTCGGACTGAAGCTTTCTTT
TRBV7-3	NA	TRBJ1-6	NA	CASSLDPVGSYNSPLHF	TGTGCCAGCAGCTTAGATCCGGTCGGCTCCTATAATTCACCCCTCCACTTT
TRBV5-1	TRBD2	TRBJ2-3	few	CASSSTSGRTDTQYF	TGCGCCAGCAGCTCGACTAGCGGGAGGACAGATACGCAGTATTTT
TRBV7-9	TRBD1	TRBJ2-5	many	CASRFAGTGIETQYF	TGTGCCAGCAGGTTTGCCGGGACAGGGATCGAGACCCAGTACTTC
TRBV5-6	TRBD1	TRBJ2-4	NA	CASSNTQGANLKNIQYF	TGTGCCAGCAGCAACACACAGGGGGCGAATCTCAAAAACATTCAGTACTTC
TRBV28	NA	TRBJ1-1	few	CASITGKWTEAFF	TGTGCCAGCATAACAGGGAAATGGACTGAAGCTTTCTTT
TRBV11-1	NA	TRBJ2-3	NA	CASSLVREDTQYF	TGTGCCAGCAGCTTAGTAAGAGAAGATACGCAGTATTTT
TRBV18	TRBD1	TRBJ1-1	few	CASSAGQGEAFF	TGTGCCAGCTCAGCCGGACAGGGTGAAGCTTTCTTT
TRBV7-2	TRBD1	TRBJ2-7	NA	CASSSQGQGADEQYF	TGTGCCAGCAGCTCACAGGGACAGGGGGCCGACGAGCAGTACTTC
TRBV9	NA	TRBJ2-2	few	CASSPRVQTGELFF	TGTGCCAGCAGCCCTCGGGTCCAGACCGGGGAGCTGTTTTTT
TRBV28	TRBD1	TRBJ2-5	NA	CASSQAGTGRETQYF	TGTGCCAGCAGTCAAGCCGGGACAGGGCGAGAGACCCAGTACTTC
TRBV30	TRBD1	TRBJ1-3	NA	CAWSVGQGGNTIYF	TGTGCCTGGAGTGTCGGACAGGGGGGAAACACCATATATTTT
TRBV19	NA	TRBJ2-4	NA	CASTSRTSLIQYF	TGTGCCAGTACCAGTCGGACATCGTTAATTCAGTACTTC
TRBV9	NA	TRBJ2-7	NA	CASSGGRDTPYEQYF	TGTGCCAGCAGCGGAGGTAGGGACACACCTTACGAGCAGTACTTC
TRBV19	TRBD2	TRBJ2-7	NA	CASSILTSGTYEQYF	TGTGCCAGTAGTATCTTGACTAGCGGGACCTACGAGCAGTACTTC
TRBV30	TRBD1	TRBJ2-7	NA	CAWRGGTVNPYEQYF	TGTGCCTGGAGAGGTGGGACAGTAAACCCCTACGAGCAGTACTTC
TRBV19	NA	TRBJ2-7	few	CASRSGEGSYEQYF	TGTGCCAGTAGGTCGGGGGAAGGGTCCTACGAGCAGTACTTC
TRBV5-6	NA	TRBJ2-3	few	CASSLGLKTDTQYF	TGTGCCAGCAGCTTGGGACTAAAGACAGATACGCAGTATTTT
TRBV2	NA	TRBJ2-7	few	CASSEWQGSYEQYF	TGTGCCAGCAGTGAATGGCAGGGCTCCTACGAGCAGTACTTC
TRBV5-4	NA	TRBJ2-7	few	CASSALAGAPGEQYF	TGTGCCAGCAGCGCCCTGGCGGGCGCCCCGGGGGAGCAGTACTTC
TRBV5-4	NA	TRBJ2-7	NA	CASSPGDYTYEQYF	TGTGCCAGCAGCCCGGGAGACTATACCTACGAGCAGTACTTC
TRBV30	NA	TRBJ2-2	few	CAWSPGTFTGELFF	TGTGCCTGGAGTCCCGGGACTTTCACCGGGGAGCTGTTTTTT
TRBV25-1	NA	TRBJ2-5	few	CASSQWGEAPQETQYF	TGTGCCAGCAGCCAATGGGGGGAGGCTCCCCAAGAGACCCAGTACTTC
TRBV4-1	NA	TRBJ1-2	NA	CASSQPTVGRNNYGYTF	TGCGCCAGCAGCCAACCAACGGTGGGCCGAAATAACTATGGCTACACCTTC
TRBV5-1	TRBD1	TRBJ1-1	few	CASSGPGTGTEAFF	TGCGCCAGCAGCGGTCCGGGGACAGGGACCGAAGCTTTCTTT